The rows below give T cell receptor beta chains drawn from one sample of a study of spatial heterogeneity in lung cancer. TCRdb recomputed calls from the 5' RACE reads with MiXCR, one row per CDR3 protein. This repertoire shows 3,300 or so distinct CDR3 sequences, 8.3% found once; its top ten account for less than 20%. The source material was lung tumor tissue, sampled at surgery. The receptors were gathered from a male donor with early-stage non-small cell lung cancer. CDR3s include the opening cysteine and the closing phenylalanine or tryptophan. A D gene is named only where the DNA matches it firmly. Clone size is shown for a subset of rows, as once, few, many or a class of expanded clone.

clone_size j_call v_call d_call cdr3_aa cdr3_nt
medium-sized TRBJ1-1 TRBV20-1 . CSARDLGTVNTEAFF TGCAGTGCTAGAGATCTAGGAACGGTGAACACTGAAGCTTTCTTT
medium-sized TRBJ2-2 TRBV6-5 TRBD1 CASTKTGGADTGELFF TGTGCCAGCACAAAGACAGGGGGCGCAGACACCGGGGAGCTGTTTTTT
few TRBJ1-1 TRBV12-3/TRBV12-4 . CASNTNGEAFF TGTGCCAGCAACACCAACGGTGAAGCTTTCTTT
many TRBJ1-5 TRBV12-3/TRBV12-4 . CASSLTGYSNQPQHF TGTGCCAGCAGTTTAACAGGGTATAGCAATCAGCCCCAGCATTTT
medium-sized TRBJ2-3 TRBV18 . CASSDKGPDTQYF TGTGCCAGCTCAGACAAAGGCCCAGATACGCAGTATTTT
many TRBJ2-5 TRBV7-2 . CASSLVTETQYF TGTGCCAGCAGCTTAGTAACGGAGACCCAGTACTTC
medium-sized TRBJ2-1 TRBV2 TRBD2 CASSDPGTSTHNEQFF TGTGCCAGCAGCGACCCCGGGACTAGCACCCACAATGAGCAGTTCTTC
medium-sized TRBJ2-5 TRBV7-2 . CASSSQETQYF TGTGCCAGCAGCTCCCAAGAGACCCAGTACTTC
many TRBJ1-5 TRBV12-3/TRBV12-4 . CASSRDSGLQGPQHF TGTGCCAGCAGCCGCGACAGCGGCCTACAGGGGCCCCAGCATTTT
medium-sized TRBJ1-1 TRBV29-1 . CSAPGQSNMNTEAFF TGCAGCGCCCCTGGACAGTCGAACATGAACACTGAAGCTTTCTTT
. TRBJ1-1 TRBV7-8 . CASSLSYTEAFF TGTGCCAGCAGCTTAAGTTACACTGAAGCTTTCTTT
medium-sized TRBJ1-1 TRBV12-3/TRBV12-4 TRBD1 CASRLPGQLGGGEAFF TGTGCCAGCAGGCTACCGGGACAGTTGGGTGGTGGTGAAGCTTTCTTT
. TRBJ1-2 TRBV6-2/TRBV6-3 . CASTRGDGYTF TGTGCCAGCACGCGGGGGGATGGCTACACCTTC
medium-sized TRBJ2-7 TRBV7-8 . CASSPLAGSGIKQYF TGTGCCAGCAGCCCCCTAGCCGGGTCTGGAATCAAGCAGTACTTC